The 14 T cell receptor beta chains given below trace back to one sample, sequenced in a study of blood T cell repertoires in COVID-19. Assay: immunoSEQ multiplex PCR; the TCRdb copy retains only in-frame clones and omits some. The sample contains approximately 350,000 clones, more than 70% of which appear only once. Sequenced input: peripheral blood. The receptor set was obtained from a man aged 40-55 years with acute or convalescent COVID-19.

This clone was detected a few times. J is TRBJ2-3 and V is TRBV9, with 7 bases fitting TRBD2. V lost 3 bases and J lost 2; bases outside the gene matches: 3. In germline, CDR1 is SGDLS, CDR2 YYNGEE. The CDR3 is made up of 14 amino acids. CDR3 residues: CASSGGLPTDTQYF. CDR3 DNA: TGTGCCAGCAGCGGGGGACTACCCACAGATACGCAGTATTTT.

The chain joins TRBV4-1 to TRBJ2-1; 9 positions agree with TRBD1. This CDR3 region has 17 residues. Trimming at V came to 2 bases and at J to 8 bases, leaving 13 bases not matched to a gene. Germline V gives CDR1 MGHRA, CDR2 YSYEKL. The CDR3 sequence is CASSQKGDREPSDEQFF. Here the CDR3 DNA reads TGCGCCAGCAGCCAAAAGGGGGACAGGGAGCCTTCGGATGAGCAGTTCTTC.

The CDR3 reads CASTKPRQEGFRSNQPQHF. In DNA, the CDR3 is TGTGCCAGCACCAAGCCAAGACAGGAAGGTTTCCGTAGCAATCAGCCCCAGCATTTT. This chain uses TRBV28 with TRBJ1-5, with D possibly being TRBD1 (6 bases). Looked up from germline, CDR1 is MDHEN and CDR2 is SYDVKM. Trimming stripped 7 bases from V and 0 bases from J, with 25 bases between. This CDR3 has 19 amino acids.

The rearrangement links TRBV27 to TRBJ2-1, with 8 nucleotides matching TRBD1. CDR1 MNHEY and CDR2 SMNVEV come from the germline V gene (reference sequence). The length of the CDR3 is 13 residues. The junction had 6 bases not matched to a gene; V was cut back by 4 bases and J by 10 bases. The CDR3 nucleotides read TGTGCCAGCAGTTCAGCAGGGGGCAACGAGCAGTTCTTC. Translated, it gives CASSSAGGNEQFF.

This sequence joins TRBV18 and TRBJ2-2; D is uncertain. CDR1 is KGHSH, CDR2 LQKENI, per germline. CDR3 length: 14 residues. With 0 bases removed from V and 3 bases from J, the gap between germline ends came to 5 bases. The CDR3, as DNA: TGTGCCAGCTCACCACCGGTAGACACCGGGGAGCTGTTTTTT. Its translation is CASSPPVDTGELFF. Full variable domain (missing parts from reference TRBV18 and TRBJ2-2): NAGVMQNPRHLVRRRGQEARLRCSPMKGHSHVYWYRQLPEEGLKFMVYLQKENIIDESGMPKERFSAEFPKEGPSILRIQQVVRGDSAAYFCASSPPVDTGELFFGEGSRLTVL.

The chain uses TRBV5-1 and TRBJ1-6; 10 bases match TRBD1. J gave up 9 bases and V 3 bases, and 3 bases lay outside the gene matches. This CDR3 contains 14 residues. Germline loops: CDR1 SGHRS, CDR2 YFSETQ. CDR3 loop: CASSSGTGVSPLHF. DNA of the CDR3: TGCGCCAGCAGCTCCGGGACAGGGGTTTCACCCCTCCACTTT.

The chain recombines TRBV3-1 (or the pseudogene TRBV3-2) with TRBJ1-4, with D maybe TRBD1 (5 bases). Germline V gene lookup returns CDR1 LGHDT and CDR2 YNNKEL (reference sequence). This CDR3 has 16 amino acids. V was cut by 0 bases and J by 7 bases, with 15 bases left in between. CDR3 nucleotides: TGTGCCAGCAGCCAAGAAGGGGCAGGGCGAGGTGAAAAACTGTTTTTT. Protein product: CASSQEGAGRGEKLFF.

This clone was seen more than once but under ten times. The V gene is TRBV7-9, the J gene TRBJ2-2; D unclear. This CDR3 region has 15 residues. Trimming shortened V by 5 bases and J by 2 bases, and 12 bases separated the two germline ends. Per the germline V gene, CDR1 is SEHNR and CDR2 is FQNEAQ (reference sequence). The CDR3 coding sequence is TGTGCCAGCAGCCCGCGAATGAGAAACACCGGGGAGCTGTTTTTT. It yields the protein CASSPRMRNTGELFF.

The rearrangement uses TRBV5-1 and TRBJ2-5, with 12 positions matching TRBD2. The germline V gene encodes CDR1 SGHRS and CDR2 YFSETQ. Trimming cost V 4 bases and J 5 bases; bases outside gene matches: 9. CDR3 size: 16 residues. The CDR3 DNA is TGCGCCAGCAGCCGCGGGACTAGCGGGCGGGTGGAGACCCAGTACTTC. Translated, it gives CASSRGTSGRVETQYF.

The CDR3 reads CASSSGTQPNHEQFF. CDR3 nucleotide sequence: TGTGCCAGCTCATCCGGGACTCAGCCCAACCATGAGCAGTTCTTC. V usage is TRBV18 and J usage is TRBJ2-1; D is perhaps TRBD2 (6 bases). The CDR3 contains 15 residues. Germline lookup yields CDR1 KGHSH and CDR2 LQKENI. The V end lost 5 bases, the J end lost 8 bases, and 19 bases lay between the germline ends.

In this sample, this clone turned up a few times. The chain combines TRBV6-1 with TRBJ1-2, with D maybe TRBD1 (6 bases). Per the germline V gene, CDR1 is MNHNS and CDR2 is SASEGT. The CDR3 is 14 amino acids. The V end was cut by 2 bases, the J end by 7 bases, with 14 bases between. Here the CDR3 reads CASSENTGLSGYTF. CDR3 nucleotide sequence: TGTGCCAGCAGTGAAAATACAGGGCTCAGTGGCTACACCTTC.

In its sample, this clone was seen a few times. The CDR3 loop reads CASSVAPGLAFGEQFF. CDR3 coding DNA: TGTGCCAGCAGCGTAGCCCCGGGACTAGCATTTGGTGAGCAGTTCTTC. The chain links TRBV9 to TRBJ2-1, with 9 bases aligning to TRBD2. CDR1 is SGDLS and CDR2 is YYNGEE in the germline V gene. V was clipped by 0 bases and J by 9 bases; unmatched bases: 10. The CDR3 covers 16 residues.

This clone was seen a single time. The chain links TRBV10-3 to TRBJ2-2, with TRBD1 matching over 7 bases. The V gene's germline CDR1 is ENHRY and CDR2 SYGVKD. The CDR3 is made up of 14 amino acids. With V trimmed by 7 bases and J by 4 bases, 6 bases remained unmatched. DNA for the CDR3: TGTGCCATCACTGACAGGGTGGGCACCGGGGAGCTGTTTTTT. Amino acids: CAITDRVGTGELFF.

The CDR3 DNA reads TGTGCCAGCAGGTACCGGGACAGGGAGTTAGAAGAGACCCAGTACTTC. It encodes CASRYRDRELEETQYF. The chain employs TRBV28 and TRBJ2-5, with 9 positions matching TRBD1. After removal of 6 bases from V and 3 bases from J, the junction contained 11 bases not matched to a gene. This CDR3 has 16 amino acids. Germline assignment: CDR1 MDHEN and CDR2 SYDVKM.